The clone carrying this T cell receptor (beta chain) is a singleton in its sample. This entry is derived from a study of T cell responses to AZD1222 COVID-19 vaccine. The CDR3 has 17 amino acids. The table came from immunoSEQ multiplex PCR; TCRdb's copy has only in-frame clones and leaves some out. The sample lists 100,000 to 150,000 clones; 89% were seen once. This receptor was obtained from an adult in good health. The sequencing here drew on peripheral blood, taken on day 0 of AZD1222 vaccination. The genes are TRBV1 and TRBJ1-1; the table's D gene call, TRBD1, was not cross checked with the DNA. TRBV1 is given as a pseudogene. Written as DNA, the CDR3 is TGCACCAGCAGCCAAGGGATTCGGACAGGGAGAGGTACTGAAGCTTTCTTT. Its protein product is CTSSQGIRTGRGTEAFF.